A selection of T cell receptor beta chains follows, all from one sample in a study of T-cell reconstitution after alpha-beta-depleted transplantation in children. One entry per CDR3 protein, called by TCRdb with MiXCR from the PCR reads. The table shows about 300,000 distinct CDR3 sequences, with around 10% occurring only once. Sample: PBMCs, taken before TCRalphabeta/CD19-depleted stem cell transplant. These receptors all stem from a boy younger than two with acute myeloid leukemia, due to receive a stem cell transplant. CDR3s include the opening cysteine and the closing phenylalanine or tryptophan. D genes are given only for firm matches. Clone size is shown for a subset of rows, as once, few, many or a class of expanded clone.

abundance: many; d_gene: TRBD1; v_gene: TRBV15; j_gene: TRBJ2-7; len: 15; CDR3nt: TGTGCCACCAGCAGAGACTTTACGACAGGGGTAGGGCAGTACTTC; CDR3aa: CATSRDFTTGVGQYF
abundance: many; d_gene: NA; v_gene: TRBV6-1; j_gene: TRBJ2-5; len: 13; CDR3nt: TGTGCCAGCAGTGCCCAGGGGAGAGAGACCCAGTACTTC; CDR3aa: CASSAQGRETQYF
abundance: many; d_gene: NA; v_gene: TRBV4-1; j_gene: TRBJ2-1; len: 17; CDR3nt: TGCGCCAGCAGCCAAGAGAGGCTAGCTGGATGGTACAATGAGCAGTTCTTC; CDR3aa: CASSQERLAGWYNEQFF
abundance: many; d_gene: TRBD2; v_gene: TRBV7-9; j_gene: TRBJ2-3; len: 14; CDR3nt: TGTGCCAGCAGCTTACTAGCGGGAGAAAATACGCAGTATTTT; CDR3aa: CASSLLAGENTQYF
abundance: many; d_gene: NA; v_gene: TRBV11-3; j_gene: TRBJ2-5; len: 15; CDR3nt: TGTGCCAGCAGCTTGGATGTGATTGGGGGAGAGACCCAGTACTTC; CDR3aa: CASSLDVIGGETQYF
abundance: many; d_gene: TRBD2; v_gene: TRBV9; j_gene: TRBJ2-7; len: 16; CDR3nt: TGTGCCAGCAGCCTCTCGAGCGGGGGGGCTCCTGACGAGCAGTACTTC; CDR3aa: CASSLSSGGAPDEQYF
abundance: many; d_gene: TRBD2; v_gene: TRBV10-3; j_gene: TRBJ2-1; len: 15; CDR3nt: TGTGCCATCAGTCCAGCGGGAGGTAATTACGAGGAGCAGTTCTTC; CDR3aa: CAISPAGGNYEEQFF
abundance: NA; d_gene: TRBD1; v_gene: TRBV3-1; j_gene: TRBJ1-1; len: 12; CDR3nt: TGTGCCAGCAGTCCAAGACAGGGGTGTGCTTTCTTT; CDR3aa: CASSPRQGCAFF
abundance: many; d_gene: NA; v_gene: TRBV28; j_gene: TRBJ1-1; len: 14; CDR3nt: TGTGCCAGCAGTGTTCGAAGGAGGAACACTGAAGCTTTCTTT; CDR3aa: CASSVRRRNTEAFF
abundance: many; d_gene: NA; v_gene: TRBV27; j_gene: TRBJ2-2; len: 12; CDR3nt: TGTGCCAGCACCGGGAGCAGCGGGGAGCTGTTTTTT; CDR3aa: CASTGSSGELFF
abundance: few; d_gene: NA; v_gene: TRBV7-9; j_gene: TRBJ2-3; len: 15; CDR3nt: TGTGCCAGCAGCCTACAAGGGGGGAGCACAGATACGCAGTATTTT; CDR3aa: CASSLQGGSTDTQYF
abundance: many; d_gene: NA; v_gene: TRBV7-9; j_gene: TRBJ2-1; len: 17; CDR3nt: TGTGCCAGCAGGGGAGAGTATGCTACCAGCTCCTACAATGAGCAGTTCTTC; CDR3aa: CASRGEYATSSYNEQFF
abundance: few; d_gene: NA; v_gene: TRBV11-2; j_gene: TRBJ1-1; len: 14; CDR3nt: TGTGCCAGCAGCCTCTCGGGACCGATGACTGAAGCTTTCTTT; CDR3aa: CASSLSGPMTEAFF
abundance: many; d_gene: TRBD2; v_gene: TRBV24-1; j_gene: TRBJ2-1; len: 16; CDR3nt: TGTGCCACCAGTGACCGGACTAGCCTTTGGTACAATGAGCAGTTCTTC; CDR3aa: CATSDRTSLWYNEQFF
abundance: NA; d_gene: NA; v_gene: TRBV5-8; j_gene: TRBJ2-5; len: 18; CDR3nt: TGTGCCAGCAGCTTGATGGGGCATTTCCGGAGGGACCAAGAGACCCAGTACTTC; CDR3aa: CASSLMGHFRRDQETQYF
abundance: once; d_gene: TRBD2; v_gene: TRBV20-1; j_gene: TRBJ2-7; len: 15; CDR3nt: TGCAGTGCTAGTCCGGGAGGGCCGTACTTCTACGAGCAGTACTTC; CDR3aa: CSASPGGPYFYEQYF
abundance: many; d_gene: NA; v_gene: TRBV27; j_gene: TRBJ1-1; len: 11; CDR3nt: TGTGCCTGCCATGAGGGAACTGAAGCTTTCTTT; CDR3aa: CACHEGTEAFF
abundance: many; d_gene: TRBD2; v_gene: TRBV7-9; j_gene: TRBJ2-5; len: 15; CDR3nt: TGTGCCAGCAGCACCCAGCGGGAGGGCCAAGAGACCCAGTACTTC; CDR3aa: CASSTQREGQETQYF
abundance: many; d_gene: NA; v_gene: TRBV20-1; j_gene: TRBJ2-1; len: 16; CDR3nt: TGCAGTGCTAGAGATCGGGCTAGCGTATTTAACAATGAGCAGTTCTTC; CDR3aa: CSARDRASVFNNEQFF
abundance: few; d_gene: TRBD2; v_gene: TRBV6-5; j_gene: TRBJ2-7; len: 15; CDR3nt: TGTGCCAGCAGTTACGGGACTAGCGGGGGCAACGAGCAGTACTTC; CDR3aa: CASSYGTSGGNEQYF
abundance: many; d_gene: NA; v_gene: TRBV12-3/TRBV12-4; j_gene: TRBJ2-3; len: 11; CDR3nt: TGTGCCAGCAGTTTATTGGGAGCGCAGTATTTT; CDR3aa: CASSLLGAQYF